The clone carrying this T cell receptor (beta chain) has more than one count but fewer than ten. The antigen is unknown. The data are from a study of early T cells in non-severe SARS-CoV-2 infection. Study-level background: Bulk RNA taken from unsorted whole blood was sequenced, leaving chains unpaired.

V was cut by 5 bases and J by 0 bases, with 17 bases left in between. The CDR3 has 17 amino acids. Whole-study results and caveats: VDJdb matching favored anti-spike CD8 responses, missing private and CD4 specificities.

Individually, cDNA molecules had unique molecular identifiers attached to them. TCRdb re-called the 5' RACE reads through MiXCR, storing one row per CDR3 protein. The sample lists 62,000 or so distinct CDR3 sequences, roughly 9% occurring once. The receptor was derived from an adult who was a healthcare worker with PCR-confirmed SARS-CoV-2 infection or an uninfected control (not recorded which). This chain links TRBV12-3 or TRBV12-4 with TRBJ2-1, with TRBD2 as a possible D gene (5 bases). Sequences were derived from whole blood, sampled at baseline. CDR3 nucleotides: TGTGCCAGCAGTCCAAACAGCGGTCCCTTCTCCTACAATGAGCAGTTCTTC. It yields the protein CASSPNSGPFSYNEQFF.